Detailed here is one T cell receptor beta chain. Per the study methods: Estimation of nucleated cell counts was performed using reference gene primer amplification. Assay used: immunoSEQ multiplex PCR; TCRdb lists only in-frame clones, some missing. D and trimming were read from the DNA, whereas the V and J calls and clone size are those reported in that table. The repertoire consists of some 150,000 clones, with approximately 80% occurring once and the leading ten covering just over 0.55%. This record comes from a study of blood T cell repertoires in COVID-19. Overall study: Both acute and convalescent COVID-19 samples were obtained from the United States, Italy and Spain. In each case, the material was cDNA or gDNA derived from T cells, B-cell-depleted T cells, or PBMCs.

This CDR3 has 15 amino acids. CDR1 is MNHEY, CDR2 SVGEGT, per germline. Trimming took 4 bases from V and 4 from J; bases not matched to a gene: 8. The J gene is TRBJ1-2, the V gene TRBV6-2 or TRBV6-3; 8 bases map to TRBD1. The sample was peripheral blood. The TCR comes from a man aged 55-75 years with acute or convalescent COVID-19. As DNA, the CDR3 is TGTGCCAGCAGTTGGCCGAGGACAGGGCTCTATGGCTACACCTTC. It encodes CASSWPRTGLYGYTF.